A single sample is the source of the 12 T cell receptor beta chains below, sequenced in a study of blood T cells in healthy people across ages. The use of a sample-barcoded 5' primer and a J-beta primer mix characterized a second PCR of 7 to 11 cycles. MiXCR, applied by TCRdb to the 5' RACE reads, yields one record per CDR3 protein. Among around 650,000 distinct CDR3 sequences, about 32% were seen once, and the ten largest hold 15%. The source material was blood. The source is a woman older than 75 in good health.

Of note for this clonotype: A much larger clone lies a single base off, so this may be a read error. The CDR3 ends on some other residue instead of the conserved phenylalanine or tryptophan, so this is likely a read error. The chain carries TRBV7-8 and TRBJ1-2, with D maybe TRBD1 (5 bases). Trimming shortened V by 1 base and J by 2 bases, and 8 bases separated the two germline ends. This CDR3 has 14 residues. Per the germline V gene, CDR1 is SGHVS and CDR2 is FQNEAQ. CDR3 bases: TGTGCCAGCAGCTTAGGACAGAAAAACTATGGCTACACCTGC. This sequence encodes CASSLGQKNYGYTC.

As to this clonotype: An end of the junction does not agree with germline; a read error may underlie this. The V gene is TRBV7-3, the J gene TRBJ1-5; 8 bases match TRBD1. CDR3 size: 14 residues. Per the germline V gene, CDR1 is SGHTA and CDR2 is FQGTGA. CDR3 sequence: CASSSSGGNQPPHF. The CDR3 bases are TGTGCCAGCAGCTCGTCAGGGGGCAATCAGCCCCCGCATTTT.

This clonotype was counted ten times or more. The chain links TRBV3-1 to TRBJ2-1; D not resolved. Germline V CDR1 and CDR2: LGHDT, YNNKEL (reference sequence). There are 11 residues in the CDR3. V lost 2 bases, J lost 12 bases, and 8 bases lay in between. CDR3 nucleotides: TGTGCCAGCAGCCAAACCTACCTGCAGTTCTTC. This encodes CASSQTYLQFF.

The CDR3, as DNA: TGCAGTGGTCTCAGCGGGAGTGGGGATGAGCAGTACTTC. Amino acid sequence: CSGLSGSGDEQYF. The rearrangement uses TRBV20-1 and TRBJ2-7; 8 nucleotides agree with TRBD2. The V gene's germline CDR1 is DFQATT and CDR2 SNEGSKA (reference sequence). Trimming cost V 7 bases and J 7 bases; bases outside gene matches: 12. The CDR3 has 13 amino acids.

The sample holds many counts of this clonotype. This sequence joins TRBV7-2 and TRBJ2-7; D is perhaps TRBD2 (6 bases). CDR3 size: 14 residues. Between the trimmed V and J ends, which lost 4 bases and 2 bases, there was a span of 12 bases. Per the germline V gene, CDR1 is SGHTA and CDR2 is FQGNSA. CDR3 sequence reads: CASSWSGGPYEQYF. CDR3 sequence (DNA): TGTGCCAGCAGCTGGTCTGGAGGGCCCTACGAGCAGTACTTC.

CDR3 loop: CSARKANTQYF. Here the CDR3 DNA reads TGCAGTGCTAGAAAGGCGAATACGCAGTATTTT. The chain joins TRBV20-1 to TRBJ2-3; D is unclear. With 2 bases removed from V and 7 bases from J, the gap between germline ends came to 7 bases. From germline, CDR1 is DFQATT and CDR2 SNEGSKA (reference sequence). CDR3 size: 11 residues.

Regarding this clonotype: Here the CDR3 omits its conserved ending phenylalanine or tryptophan, so a read error is the likely source. This chain links TRBV6-6 with TRBJ1-2; D perhaps matches TRBD1 (5 bases). The V gene lost 2 bases and the J gene lost 8 bases, with 12 bases spanning the gap. Germline CDR1 and CDR2: MNHNY and SVGAGI (reference sequence). There are 13 residues in the CDR3. The CDR3 here is CASSYDSEGGYTL. In nucleotides, the CDR3 is TGTGCCAGCAGTTACGACTCAGAGGGGGGCTACACCCTC.

Concerning this clonotype: At one boundary the junction diverges from the germline segment, which might be a read error. V and J are TRBV4-2 and TRBJ2-7, with a possible D match to TRBD1 (6 bases). CDR1 is LGHNA, CDR2 YNFKEQ, per germline. The CDR3 loop spans 16 amino acids. The CDR3 region is CAGSQDRGDTYYEQYF. The CDR3 DNA reads as TGTGCCGGCAGTCAAGATCGAGGGGACACCTACTACGAGCAGTACTTC.

This chain joins TRBV11-1 and TRBJ2-1; 12 nucleotides align to TRBD2. Trimming took 5 bases from V and 8 from J; bases not matched to a gene: 10. CDR1 is SGHAT, CDR2 FQDESV, per germline (reference sequence). This CDR3 contains 16 residues. CDR3 amino acids: CASSPDGLAGGYEQFF. DNA of the CDR3: TGTGCCAGCAGCCCGGACGGGCTAGCGGGAGGGTATGAGCAGTTCTTC.

The V call is TRBV7-2, the J call TRBJ1-1, with a weak D call TRBD1 (5 bases). CDR1 and CDR2 (germline): SGHTA, FQGNSA. The CDR3 contains 13 residues. Trimming shortened V by 5 bases and J by 4 bases, and 11 bases separated the two germline ends. The CDR3 protein is CASSPRGATEAFF. Written as DNA, the CDR3 is TGTGCCAGCAGCCCTCGTGGGGCCACTGAAGCTTTCTTT.

This clonotype has at least ten counts. The chain recombines TRBV29-1 with TRBJ2-7; possibly TRBD1 for D (5 bases). The CDR3 spans 13 residues. Looked up from germline, CDR1 is SQVTM and CDR2 is ANQGSEA. Trimming cost V 8 bases and J 1 base, with 15 bases left between them. The CDR3 sequence: CSIGQGPSYEQYF. CDR3 bases: TGCAGCATCGGCCAGGGCCCTTCCTACGAGCAGTACTTC.

V and J are TRBV4-3 and TRBJ2-3; D is undetermined. Trimming shortened V by 4 bases and J by 0 bases, and 17 bases separated the two germline ends. The germline CDR1 and CDR2 sequences are LGHNA and YSLEER. The CDR3 is made up of 17 amino acids. The CDR3 is CASSPDLGQRSTDTQYF. The CDR3, as DNA: TGCGCCAGCAGCCCAGACTTAGGGCAGAGAAGCACAGATACGCAGTATTTT.